This T cell receptor (beta chain) is from a study of technical replicates of blood from a few donors. The assay was immunoSEQ multiplex PCR, and TCRdb's table has in-frame clones only and misses some. The table includes 70,000 to 95,000 clones, approximately 96% detected once. This CDR3 spans 14 amino acids. The junction had 0 bases not matched to a gene; V was cut back by 3 bases and J by 1 base. Looked up from germline, CDR1 is MNHEY and CDR2 is SMNVEV (reference sequence). The TCR originated in a human donor in good health. Sequenced sample: T cells isolated from PBMCs. The rearrangement links TRBV27 to TRBJ1-5, with 7 nucleotides matching TRBD1. The CDR3 region has the DNA TGTGCCAGCAGTTTCAGGGGGAGCAATCAGCCCCAGCATTTT. It specifies CASSFRGSNQPQHF.